This entry lists 13 T cell receptor beta chains sequenced from one sample in a study of cytomegalovirus exposure and HLA in healthy donors. The PCR had 60 Vbeta and 13 Jbeta primers. Assay: immunoSEQ multiplex PCR; the TCRdb copy retains only in-frame clones and omits some. The table includes about 86,000 clones, roughly 79% detected once. The sequenced sample consisted of PBMCs. The receptors stem from a female donor in good health and CMV-seronegative.

The J gene is TRBJ2-7, the V gene TRBV2, with 8 bases aligning to TRBD1. The CDR3 is made up of 15 amino acids. The J segment lost 5 bases and the V segment lost 3 bases, leaving 9 bases of the junction unmatched. Germline-derived CDR1 and CDR2 are SNHLY and FYNNEI. The CDR3: CASSEFGQGIDEQYF. The CDR3 nucleotides are TGTGCCAGCAGTGAGTTCGGACAGGGTATCGACGAGCAGTACTTC.

This sequence joins TRBV30 and TRBJ2-5; no reliable D call. This CDR3 is built from 12 residues. Germline CDR1 and CDR2: GTSNPN and SVGIG (reference sequence). V shed 2 bases and J shed 1 base, with 5 bases lying between them. The CDR3 sequence is CAWSPVQETQYF. For the CDR3, the DNA is TGTGCCTGGAGTCCCGTCCAAGAGACCCAGTACTTC.

The CDR3 nucleotides are TGTGCCAGCAGTGAGCAGGGGAACACTGAAGCTTTCTTT. It encodes CASSEQGNTEAFF. The genes are TRBV2 and TRBJ1-1; D is possibly TRBD1 (5 bases). Germline V gene sequence: CDR1 SNHLY, CDR2 FYNNEI. The CDR3 sequence is 13 residues long. The V end was cut by 3 bases, the J end by 1 base, with 6 bases between.

The rearrangement links TRBV5-1 to TRBJ2-5; TRBD2 matches 12 bases. J lost 5 bases, V lost 4 bases, and 9 bases had no gene match. CDR3 length equals 16 residues. CDR1 is SGHRS and CDR2 is YFSETQ in the germline V gene. CDR3 loop: CASSRTSGTGGETQYF. The CDR3, as DNA: TGCGCCAGCAGCCGGACTAGCGGGACAGGTGGGGAGACCCAGTACTTC.

This clone was recorded a few times. The chain recombines TRBV6-6 with TRBJ1-6, with D possibly matching TRBD1 (6 bases). Germline CDR1 MNHNY, CDR2 SVGAGI (reference sequence). This CDR3 comprises 16 residues. Between the trimmed V and J ends, which lost 6 bases and 3 bases, there was a span of 15 bases. The CDR3 here is CASSLDSIFYNSPLHF. DNA for the CDR3: TGTGCCAGCAGCCTGGACAGCATCTTCTATAATTCACCCCTCCACTTT.

This chain uses TRBV25-1 with TRBJ2-1; 7 nucleotides align to TRBD2. The CDR3 is made up of 15 amino acids. V lost 1 base, J lost 7 bases, and 7 bases stayed unmatched. Germline V lookup: CDR1 MGHDK, CDR2 SYGVNS. CDR3 bases: TGTGCCAGCAGTGAATGGGCTAGCGGAAGTAATGAGCAGTTCTTC. Translation gives CASSEWASGSNEQFF. The full variable domain, with the rest looked up from reference TRBV25-1 and TRBJ2-1, is EADIYQTPRYLVIGTGKKITLECSQTMGHDKMYWYQQDPGMELHLIHYSYGVNSTEKGDLSSESTVSRIRTEHFPLTLESARPSHTSQYLCASSEWASGSNEQFFGPGTRLTVL.

The chain carries TRBV27 and TRBJ2-6; D is undetermined. V shed 2 bases and J shed 0 bases, with 2 bases lying between them. The CDR3 consists of 14 residues. Germline values: CDR1 MNHEY, CDR2 SMNVEV (reference sequence). DNA for the CDR3: TGTGCCAGCAGTTTACTCTCTGGGGCCAACGTCCTGACTTTC. Its translation is CASSLLSGANVLTF. Combining the CDR3 with reference TRBV27 and TRBJ2-6 gives the whole variable domain EAQVTQNPRYLITVTGKKLTVTCSQNMNHEYMSWYRQDPGLGLRQIYYSMNVEVTDKGDVPEGYKVSRKEKRNFPLILESPSPNQTSLYFCASSLLSGANVLTFGAGSRLTVL.

The CDR3 nucleotides read TGTGCCAGCAGCATAAAGTACAGTATGGACGAGCAGTACTTC. It translates to CASSIKYSMDEQYF. V gene TRBV6-5 combines with J gene TRBJ2-7; D gene uncertain. The CDR3 consists of 14 residues. Trimming stripped 6 bases from V and 5 bases from J, with 17 bases between. Germline V CDR1 and CDR2: MNHEY, SVGAGI.

The rearrangement uses TRBV21-1 and TRBJ1-1; TRBD1 is the table's D call, not checked against the DNA. TRBV21-1 is a listed pseudogene. The CDR3 consists of 19 residues. The CDR3 DNA is TGTGCCAGCAGCATTTTTCCCCCGGGACAGGGTCGGGTGGGATCTGAAGCTTTCTTT. Translated: CASSIFPPGQGRVGSEAFF.

V is TRBV7-8 and J is TRBJ1-3; D perhaps matches TRBD1 (6 bases). Trimming cost V 5 bases and J 4 bases, with 15 bases left between them. Germline loops: CDR1 SGHVS, CDR2 FQNEAQ. CDR3 length equals 15 residues. CDR3 region: CASSPPGESGNTIYF. The CDR3 DNA is TGTGCCAGCAGCCCGCCAGGGGAGTCCGGAAACACCATATATTTT.

This chain uses TRBV30 with TRBJ2-3, with 9 bases aligning to TRBD2. The V and J ends lost 0 bases and 1 base, in that order; junction bases with no gene match: 5. This CDR3 contains 16 residues. Per germline, CDR1 GTSNPN and CDR2 SVGIG (reference sequence). CDR3: CAWSVGSGGGTDTQYF. CDR3 nucleotides: TGTGCCTGGAGTGTGGGTAGCGGGGGTGGCACAGATACGCAGTATTTT. Full variable domain (remainder filled in from reference TRBV30 and TRBJ2-3): SQTIHQWPATLVQPVGSPLSLECTVEGTSNPNLYWYRQAAGRGLQLLFYSVGIGQISSEVPQNLSASRPQDRQFILSSKKLLLSDSGFYLCAWSVGSGGGTDTQYFGPGTRLTVL.

This clone has just one count. The chain couples TRBV9 to TRBJ1-4, with 7 bases aligning to TRBD1. Germline-derived CDR1 and CDR2 are SGDLS and YYNGEE. This CDR3 comprises 15 residues. Trimming took 4 bases from V and 8 from J; bases not matched to a gene: 11. The CDR3 DNA reads as TGTGCCAGCAGCCCGGGAGGGACAGCCTGGGAAAAACTGTTTTTT. It specifies CASSPGGTAWEKLFF. The variable domain in full, with the rest retrieved from reference TRBV9 and TRBJ1-4, is DSGVTQTPKHLITATGQRVTLRCSPRSGDLSVYWYQQSLDQGLQFLIQYYNGEERAKGNILERFSAQQFPDLHSELNLSSLELGDSALYFCASSPGGTAWEKLFFGSGTQLSVL.

The chain employs TRBV6-5 and TRBJ1-1; weak D call: TRBD1 (6 bases). The germline V and J ends were trimmed by 2 bases and 4 bases, with 17 bases remaining between them. The CDR3 consists of 16 residues. Germline lookup yields CDR1 MNHEY and CDR2 SVGAGI. The CDR3 nucleotides read TGTGCCAGCAGTTACCCCGGGGGGGGGCGAGGCACTGAAGCTTTCTTT. Its translation: CASSYPGGGRGTEAFF.